Listed below are T cell receptor beta chains from one sample, sequenced in a study of OX40 agonist ivuxolimab in advanced cancers. Clones were read by immunoSEQ multiplex PCR, and TCRdb kept only the in-frame ones, dropping some. The top ten clones hold 20% to 25% of a sample with tens of thousands of clones, 85% to 90% of them seen once. Sequencing used CD4+ or CD8+ T cells sorted from blood, obtained in a trial of the OX40 agonist ivuxolimab. The receptor source for this set is an adult with an advanced solid tumor such as melanoma, head and neck, liver or kidney cancer. The CDR3 runs from the conserved cysteine through the conserved F or W. Each record gives: D gene, clone size, V gene, J gene, CDR3 length, CDR3 DNA, CDR3 protein. D genes are given only for firm matches. Size values are once, few and many counts, or a class for expanded clones, and some rows have none.

.	.	TRBV19	TRBJ2-2	15	TGTGCCAGTAGTATGATGGGGAGGGGGACCGGGGAGCTGTTTTTT	CASSMMGRGTGELFF
TRBD1	.	TRBV10-3	TRBJ1-2	15	TGTGCCACCCGGTCGAGCCTGGGACAGGGGGATGGCTACACCTTC	CATRSSLGQGDGYTF
.	.	TRBV19	TRBJ2-3	13	TGTGCCAGTAGTATAGTTACGGCAGATACGCAGTATTTT	CASSIVTADTQYF
.	.	TRBV27	TRBJ1-1	13	TGTGCCAGCAGTTTATCGATGGGAACTGAAGCTTTCTTT	CASSLSMGTEAFF
TRBD1	.	TRBV7-6	TRBJ2-2	14	TGTGCCAGCAGCCGCGGGACAGGCTCCGGGGAGCTGTTTTTT	CASSRGTGSGELFF
.	.	TRBV5-4	TRBJ2-5	16	TGTGCCAGCAGCTCGAACAGCAGGGGTTCGATGGAGACCCAGTACTTC	CASSSNSRGSMETQYF
TRBD1	.	TRBV7-9	TRBJ2-7	12	TGTACAGCGCGGCAGGGGGCTGGCGAGCAGTACTTC	CTARQGAGEQYF
.	.	TRBV19	TRBJ1-1	14	TGTGCCAGTAGTAAGGCAGCCATGAACACTGAAGCTTTCTTT	CASSKAAMNTEAFF
.	.	TRBV7-9	TRBJ2-7	13	TGTGCCAGCAGCGACTCTCACTCCTACGAGCAGTACTTC	CASSDSHSYEQYF
TRBD1	.	TRBV14	TRBJ2-5	14	TGTGCCAGCAGCTCCCCAGGGGGTCAAGAGACCCAGTACTTC	CASSSPGGQETQYF
.	.	TRBV21-1	TRBJ1-5	15	TGTGCCAGCAGCAGGGAGTCGGCCGCTAGGCAGCCCCAGCATTTT	CASSRESAARQPQHF
.	once	TRBV28	TRBJ2-4	13	TGTGCCAGCAGTCCGGGGCTTATCAACATTCAGTACTTC	CASSPGLINIQYF
TRBD1	.	TRBV9	TRBJ1-1	15	TGTGCCAGCAGCGCGCCGGACAGGGACGCGACTGAAGCTTTCTTT	CASSAPDRDATEAFF
.	.	TRBV5-8	TRBJ2-7	11	TGTGCCAGCAGATCGGGACACGAGCAGTACTTC	CASRSGHEQYF
.	.	TRBV5-1	TRBJ2-7	11	TGCGCCAGCAGCCCAGGCTACGAGCAGTACTTC	CASSPGYEQYF
TRBD1	.	TRBV28	TRBJ1-3	14	TGTGCCAGCAGCCCACAGGGGGGTGGAAACACCATATATTTT	CASSPQGGGNTIYF
.	.	TRBV9	TRBJ2-7	15	TGTGCCAGCAGCAACAGCGGGTCCTTGGTCAACGAGCAGTACTTC	CASSNSGSLVNEQYF
TRBD1	.	TRBV4-3	TRBJ2-7	12	TGCGCCAGCAGCCAAGATCAGGACAGGTTTTACTTC	CASSQDQDRFYF
.	.	TRBV27	TRBJ1-5	18	TGTGCCAGCAGTTTGGTGGGATCAACCCCTTATAGCAATCAGCCCCAGCATTTT	CASSLVGSTPYSNQPQHF
.	few	TRBV10-3	TRBJ1-5	15	TGTGCCATCAGCGAAACCGTTCAGGAAAATCAGCCCCAGCATTTT	CAISETVQENQPQHF
.	.	TRBV4-3	TRBJ1-2	16	TGCGCCAGCACCCCCAAACTCTCTCCCCCCCTCTATGGCTACACCTTC	CASTPKLSPPLYGYTF
TRBD1	.	TRBV11-2	TRBJ2-1	18	TGTGCCAGCAGCTTAGTTGCCGGGACAGGGGGCGCAAGGAATGAGCAGTTCTTC	CASSLVAGTGGARNEQFF
.	few	TRBV30	TRBJ2-3	11	TGTGCCTGGGAGAGATCAGATACGCAGTATTTT	CAWERSDTQYF
TRBD2	.	TRBV27	TRBJ2-7	17	TGTGCCAGCAGTTTATCCCAGACTAGCGGGGGCTCCTACGAGCAGTACTTC	CASSLSQTSGGSYEQYF
.	.	TRBV5-1	TRBJ2-7	15	TGCGCCAGCAGCTTGGCCGGCAGGGGTTTTGACGAGCAGTACTTC	CASSLAGRGFDEQYF
TRBD1	.	TRBV2	TRBJ2-5	14	TGTGCCAGCAGACCGGACAGGGGGCGGGAGACCCAGTACTTC	CASRPDRGRETQYF
.	medium-sized	TRBV5-4	TRBJ2-1	12	TGTGCCAGCAGCTTGGATATCGATGAGCAGTTCTTC	CASSLDIDEQFF
TRBD1	.	TRBV5-1	TRBJ1-1	14	TGCGCCAGCAGCTTGGGACAGGGGAGAACTGAAGCTTTCTTT	CASSLGQGRTEAFF
.	.	TRBV21-1	TRBJ2-7	15	TGTGCCAGCCGGCTTAGGGACAGGGGCCCCTACGAGCAGTACTTC	CASRLRDRGPYEQYF
TRBD2	.	TRBV7-9	TRBJ2-7	17	TGTGCCAGCAGCTTACCCCCTAGCGGGGGCTCCACCTACGAGCAGTACTTC	CASSLPPSGGSTYEQYF
.	.	TRBV10-2	TRBJ1-6	12	TGCGCCAGCAGTGAGTCGGATTCACCCCTCCACTTT	CASSESDSPLHF
.	.	TRBV6-6	TRBJ1-1	15	TGTGCCAGCAGCACTCCCTGGGGTATGAACACTGAAGCTTTCTTT	CASSTPWGMNTEAFF
TRBD2	few	TRBV27	TRBJ2-1	18	TGTGCCAGCAGTTTAATAGCGGGGGCTGCGAGCTCCTACAATGAGCAGTTCTTC	CASSLIAGAASSYNEQFF
TRBD1	.	TRBV11-1	TRBJ2-5	16	TGTGCCAGCAGCCCTTGGGACAGCTTCTACCAAGAGACCCAGTACTTC	CASSPWDSFYQETQYF
.	.	TRBV7-9	TRBJ2-1	14	TGTGCCAGCAGCTCGCCGGAGGTTTACAATGAGCAGTTCTTC	CASSSPEVYNEQFF
TRBD1	.	TRBV29-1	TRBJ2-1	14	TGCAGCGTTGAGGACAGGGGGGTGGGGAATGAGCAGTTCTTC	CSVEDRGVGNEQFF
.	.	TRBV28	TRBJ2-5	14	TGTGCCAGCAGTTCCCCGTCGGGGCAGGAGACCCAGTACTTC	CASSSPSGQETQYF
TRBD2	once	TRBV9	TRBJ2-3	16	TGTGCCAGCAGCGTAGCCGGACTAGGGAGCACAGATACGCAGTATTTT	CASSVAGLGSTDTQYF
.	.	TRBV2	TRBJ2-3	11	TGTGCCAGCAGTGCAGCAGATACGCAGTATTTT	CASSAADTQYF